These T cell receptor beta chains were read from a single sample in a study of cytomegalovirus exposure and HLA in healthy donors. Measured with immunoSEQ multiplex PCR; TCRdb has only the in-frame clones, and not every one. Here the sample spans more than 90,000 clones, roughly 79% being singletons. The sample consisted of PBMCs. The source is a woman between 40 and 50 years old in good health and CMV-seronegative. Both conserved end residues are part of each CDR3. The D gene is left open where the match is weak. Size tells how often a clone was seen (once, few, many) or the class of an expanded clone, and some rows leave it out.

v_gene: TRBV10-3; d_gene: -; abundance: -; j_gene: TRBJ1-5; CDR3aa: CAISESFTGNQPQHF; CDR3nt: TGTGCCATCAGTGAGTCCTTTACAGGGAATCAGCCCCAGCATTTT
v_gene: TRBV28; d_gene: TRBD2; abundance: -; j_gene: TRBJ2-7; CDR3aa: CASRTVAGGVSSQYF; CDR3nt: TGTGCCAGCAGAACCGTAGCGGGAGGGGTATCGTCTCAGTACTTC
v_gene: TRBV6-4; d_gene: -; abundance: few; j_gene: TRBJ2-3; CDR3aa: CASSDRPAGSTDTQYF; CDR3nt: TGTGCCAGCAGTGATCGACCGGCGGGGAGCACAGATACGCAGTATTTT
v_gene: TRBV7-8; d_gene: -; abundance: -; j_gene: TRBJ1-5; CDR3aa: CASSRTSGGAEYQPQHF; CDR3nt: TGTGCCAGCAGCCGAACCTCGGGGGGAGCGGAATATCAGCCCCAGCATTTT
v_gene: TRBV15; d_gene: -; abundance: -; j_gene: TRBJ1-5; CDR3aa: CATSRDKGSNVKPQHF; CDR3nt: TGTGCCACCAGCAGAGATAAGGGGTCGAACGTTAAGCCCCAGCATTTT
v_gene: TRBV9; d_gene: TRBD2; abundance: -; j_gene: TRBJ2-2; CDR3aa: CASSVDSGGSTGELFF; CDR3nt: TGTGCCAGCAGCGTAGACAGCGGGGGGTCCACCGGGGAGCTGTTTTTT
v_gene: TRBV27; d_gene: TRBD1; abundance: -; j_gene: TRBJ2-1; CDR3aa: CASSLLVRQGAYNEQFF; CDR3nt: TGTGCCAGCAGTTTATTAGTTCGACAGGGGGCGTACAATGAGCAGTTCTTC
v_gene: TRBV19; d_gene: TRBD1; abundance: -; j_gene: TRBJ1-5; CDR3aa: CASTPPRDRVNQPQHF; CDR3nt: TGTGCCAGTACCCCACCCCGGGACAGGGTGAATCAGCCCCAGCATTTT
v_gene: TRBV5-1; d_gene: TRBD1; abundance: once; j_gene: TRBJ2-3; CDR3aa: CASRNRDSLTDTQYF; CDR3nt: TGCGCCAGCCGAAACCGGGACAGCCTTACAGATACGCAGTATTTT
v_gene: TRBV2; d_gene: -; abundance: once; j_gene: TRBJ1-4; CDR3aa: CASSEEGRGNEKLFF; CDR3nt: TGTGCCAGCAGTGAAGAGGGCAGGGGCAATGAAAAACTGTTTTTT
v_gene: TRBV4-2; d_gene: TRBD1; abundance: -; j_gene: TRBJ1-2; CDR3aa: CASSRRTGSDYGYTF; CDR3nt: TGTGCCAGCAGCCGACGGACAGGGTCGGACTATGGCTACACCTTC
v_gene: TRBV6-6; d_gene: TRBD1; abundance: once; j_gene: TRBJ2-7; CDR3aa: CASSPTGGEMTYEQYF; CDR3nt: TGTGCCAGCAGCCCCACAGGGGGCGAAATGACCTACGAGCAGTACTTC
v_gene: TRBV7-2; d_gene: -; abundance: -; j_gene: TRBJ2-7; CDR3aa: CASSLAGGASYEQYF; CDR3nt: TGTGCCAGCAGCTTAGCGGGCGGGGCTTCCTACGAGCAGTACTTC
v_gene: TRBV5-4; d_gene: -; abundance: -; j_gene: TRBJ1-5; CDR3aa: CASSLGAGDQPQHF; CDR3nt: TGTGCCAGCAGCTTAGGGGCGGGGGATCAGCCCCAGCATTTT
v_gene: TRBV29-1; d_gene: -; abundance: -; j_gene: TRBJ1-4; CDR3aa: CSVEKFGANEKLFF; CDR3nt: TGCAGCGTTGAAAAGTTCGGAGCTAATGAAAAACTGTTTTTT
v_gene: TRBV27; d_gene: TRBD1; abundance: -; j_gene: TRBJ1-6; CDR3aa: CASSLDKGAAGSPLHF; CDR3nt: TGTGCCAGCAGTTTAGATAAGGGGGCCGCTGGTTCACCCCTCCACTTT
v_gene: TRBV9; d_gene: TRBD1; abundance: -; j_gene: TRBJ1-6; CDR3aa: CASSVGAGGNSPLHF; CDR3nt: TGTGCCAGCAGCGTAGGCGCAGGGGGTAATTCACCCCTCCACTTT
v_gene: TRBV18; d_gene: TRBD1; abundance: -; j_gene: TRBJ2-7; CDR3aa: CASSLGQGLGEQYF; CDR3nt: TGTGCCAGCTCACTGGGACAGGGACTGGGAGAGCAGTACTTC
v_gene: TRBV7-2; d_gene: TRBD1; abundance: -; j_gene: TRBJ2-7; CDR3aa: CASSGTGAPYEQYF; CDR3nt: TGTGCCAGCAGCGGGACAGGGGCGCCCTACGAGCAGTACTTC
v_gene: TRBV12-2; d_gene: -; abundance: -; j_gene: TRBJ2-5; CDR3aa: CASTGLETQYF; CDR3nt: TGTGCATCGACAGGGCTGGAGACCCAGTACTTC
v_gene: TRBV27; d_gene: TRBD1; abundance: few; j_gene: TRBJ2-7; CDR3aa: CASSLSAPGGASYEQYF; CDR3nt: TGTGCCAGCAGTTTATCTGCCCCAGGGGGCGCCTCCTACGAGCAGTACTTC
v_gene: TRBV5-1; d_gene: TRBD1; abundance: -; j_gene: TRBJ2-3; CDR3aa: CASSFGTGRTDTQYF; CDR3nt: TGCGCCAGCAGCTTTGGGACAGGGCGCACAGATACGCAGTATTTT
v_gene: TRBV5-1; d_gene: TRBD2; abundance: -; j_gene: TRBJ2-1; CDR3aa: CASSSHSLAGIYNEQFF; CDR3nt: TGCGCCAGCAGCTCTCATTCTCTAGCGGGAATATACAATGAGCAGTTCTTC